This is a list of T cell receptor beta chains from one sample in a study of T cell repertoires in cytomegalovirus infection. TCRdb reanalysed the reads using MiXCR and keeps one entry per CDR3 protein. Of approximately 1,000,000 distinct CDR3 sequences listed, 25% to 40% are singletons. For these receptors, no antigen is known. The material sequenced was cultured CD8+ T cells from PBMCs, taken from culture after CMV antigen stimulation. Receptors originate from a human donor in good health (CMV status not recorded). Some clones in this sample may be carry-over from other donors' samples. CDR3s include the opening cysteine and the closing phenylalanine or tryptophan. D genes are given only for firm matches. Size tells how often a clone was seen (once, few, many) or the class of an expanded clone, and some rows leave it out.

clone size	D gene	V gene	J gene	CDR3 DNA	CDR3 protein
many	-	TRBV3-1	TRBJ1-6	TGTGCCAGCAGCCAAGATTGGGACGTGAATTCACCCCTCCACTTT	CASSQDWDVNSPLHF
-	TRBD2	TRBV20-1	TRBJ2-4	TGCAGTGCTAGATACTCTAGCGGGGGTACCAAAAACATTCAGTACTTC	CSARYSSGGTKNIQYF
many	TRBD2	TRBV6-1	TRBJ2-1	TGTGCCAGCAACTCGGGCGGGGGGGCCCCGAGCTCCTACAATGAGCAGTTCTTC	CASNSGGGAPSSYNEQFF
-	-	TRBV4-1	TRBJ2-2	TGCGCCAGCAGCCAAGATGCGGGGACTCCTTCGGGGGAGCTGTTTTTT	CASSQDAGTPSGELFF
-	TRBD1	TRBV24-1	TRBJ2-7	TGTGCCACCAGTGATCACCCGGGACAGGGGTCCTTGGCCTACGAGCAGTACTTC	CATSDHPGQGSLAYEQYF
few	-	TRBV6-6	TRBJ2-3	TGTGCCAGCAGTTATACCAGAGTACCAGATACGCAGTATTTT	CASSYTRVPDTQYF
few	TRBD2	TRBV2	TRBJ2-2	TGTGCCAGCTTAGCGGGGGCCTACACCGGGGAGCTGTTTTTT	CASLAGAYTGELFF
many	TRBD1	TRBV7-6	TRBJ1-1	TGTGCCAGCAGCCCAGGGGACAGGTGGAACACTGAAGCTTTCTTT	CASSPGDRWNTEAFF
few	TRBD1	TRBV5-6	TRBJ2-7	TGTGCCAGCAGCATAAGACAGGGGGCCTCCTACGAGCAGTACTTC	CASSIRQGASYEQYF
few	-	TRBV4-1	TRBJ2-5	TGCGCCAGCAGCCCTTCAGTTGCCAGGGGCTCACAAGAGACCCAGTACTTC	CASSPSVARGSQETQYF
few	-	TRBV4-2	TRBJ2-6	TGTGCCAGCAGCCAAGAGCAAGCCGGGGCCAACGTCCTGACTTTC	CASSQEQAGANVLTF
many	-	TRBV7-2	TRBJ2-5	TGTGCCAGCAGGGCGGGCCCCACGGAGACCCAGTACTTC	CASRAGPTETQYF
many	-	TRBV7-9	TRBJ2-7	TGTGCCAGCAGCTTAGGTAGGCCAGGGGAGCCATCCTACGAGCAGTACTTC	CASSLGRPGEPSYEQYF
-	TRBD1	TRBV15	TRBJ1-4	TGTGCCACCAGCAGACCTGACAGGGGACCTGAAAAACTGTTTTTT	CATSRPDRGPEKLFF
many	TRBD1	TRBV6-5	TRBJ2-7	TGTGCCAGCAGTTACCTCCGCACAGGGGCGGGCTACGAGCAGTACTTC	CASSYLRTGAGYEQYF
-	-	TRBV7-9	TRBJ1-2	TGTGCCAGCAGTCGACCCGGGATTAACTATGGCTACACCTTC	CASSRPGINYGYTF
-	TRBD2	TRBV5-6	TRBJ2-5	TGTGCCAGCAGCCCTGGACTAGCGGGGTACGAAGAGACCCAGTACTTC	CASSPGLAGYEETQYF
many	TRBD1	TRBV7-8	TRBJ2-3	TGTGCCAGCAGCCCTAGGACAGGGGTCACAGATACGCAGTATTTT	CASSPRTGVTDTQYF